This TCR beta chain was obtained from a study of tumor and adjacent non-tumor tissue in lung cancer. In regard to this clonotype: At one end the junction does not follow the germline gene, possibly because of a read error.

The library came from three nested PCR rounds adapted from ARM-PCR protocols. A single record per CDR3 protein comes from TCRdb applying MiXCR to the multiplex PCR reads. The sample records about 200,000 distinct CDR3 sequences, roughly 70% being singletons. No cell sorting was done before RNA was extracted from the tissue. The receptor's source is a man between 60 and 70 years old with non-small cell lung cancer. The sample comprised lung tumor tissue.

The CDR3 spells CASKSDSKTGELFF. In nucleotides, the CDR3 is TGTGCCAGCAAGAGTGACTCGAAAACCGGGGAGCTGTTTTTT. The chain combines TRBV6-6 with TRBJ2-2; D unclear. Per the germline V gene, CDR1 is MNHNY and CDR2 is SVGAGI (reference sequence). The CDR3 length is 14 residues.